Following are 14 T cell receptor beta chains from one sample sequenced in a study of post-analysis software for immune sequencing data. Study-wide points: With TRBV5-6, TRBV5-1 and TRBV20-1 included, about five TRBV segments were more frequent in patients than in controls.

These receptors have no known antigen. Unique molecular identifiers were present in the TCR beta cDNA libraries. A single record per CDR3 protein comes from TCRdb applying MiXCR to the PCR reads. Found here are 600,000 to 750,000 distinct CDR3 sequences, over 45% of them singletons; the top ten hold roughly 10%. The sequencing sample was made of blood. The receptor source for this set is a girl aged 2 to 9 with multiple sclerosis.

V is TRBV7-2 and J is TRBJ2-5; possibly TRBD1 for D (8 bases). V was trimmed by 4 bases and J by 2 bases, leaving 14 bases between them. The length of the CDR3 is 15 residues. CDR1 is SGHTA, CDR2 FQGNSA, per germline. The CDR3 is CASSSQGGGQETQYF. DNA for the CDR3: TGTGCCAGCAGCTCACAGGGGGGGGGTCAAGAGACCCAGTACTTC.

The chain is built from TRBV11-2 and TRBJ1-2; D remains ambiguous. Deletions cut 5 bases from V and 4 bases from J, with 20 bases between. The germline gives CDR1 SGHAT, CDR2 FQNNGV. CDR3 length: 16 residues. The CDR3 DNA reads TGTGCCAGCAGCCGCATCCCCCGGACGGATCGCTATGGCTACACCTTC. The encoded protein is CASSRIPRTDRYGYTF.

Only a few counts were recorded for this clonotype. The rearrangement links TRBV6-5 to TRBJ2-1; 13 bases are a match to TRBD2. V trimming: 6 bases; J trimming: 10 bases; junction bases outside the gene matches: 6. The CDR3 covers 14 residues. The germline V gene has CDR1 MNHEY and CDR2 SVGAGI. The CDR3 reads CASRRTSGRGEQFF. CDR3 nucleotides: TGTGCCAGCAGACGGACTAGCGGGAGAGGAGAGCAGTTCTTC.

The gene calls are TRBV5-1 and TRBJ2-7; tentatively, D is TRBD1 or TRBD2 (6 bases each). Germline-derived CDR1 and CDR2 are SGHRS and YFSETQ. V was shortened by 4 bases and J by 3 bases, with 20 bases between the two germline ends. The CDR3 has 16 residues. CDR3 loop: CASSPGRGHGIYEQYF. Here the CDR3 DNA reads TGCGCCAGCAGCCCGGGGCGGGGACACGGGATCTACGAGCAGTACTTC.

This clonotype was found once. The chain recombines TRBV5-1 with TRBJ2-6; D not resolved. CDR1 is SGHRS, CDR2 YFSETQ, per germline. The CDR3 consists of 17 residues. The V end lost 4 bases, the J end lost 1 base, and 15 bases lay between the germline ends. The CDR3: CASSPDPGRSGANVLTF. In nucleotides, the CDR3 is TGCGCCAGCAGCCCCGACCCGGGCCGTTCTGGGGCCAACGTCCTGACTTTC.

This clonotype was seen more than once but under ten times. CDR3 region: CASSPRTGLGYTF. CDR3 DNA: TGTGCCAGCAGTCCCAGGACAGGGCTGGGCTACACCTTC. This sequence joins TRBV6-6 and TRBJ1-2; 8 bases fit TRBD1. CDR3 size: 13 residues. Germline V gene data show CDR1 as MNHNY and CDR2 as SVGAGI (reference sequence). V gave up 5 bases and J gave up 8 bases; unmatched junction bases: 7.

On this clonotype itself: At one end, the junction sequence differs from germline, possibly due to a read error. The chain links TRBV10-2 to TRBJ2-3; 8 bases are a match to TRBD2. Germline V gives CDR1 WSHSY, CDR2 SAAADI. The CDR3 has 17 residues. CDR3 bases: TGCGCCAGCAGTGAGTCGTGGCTAGCGGGTTACACAGATACGCAATATTTT. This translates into CASSESWLAGYTDTQYF.

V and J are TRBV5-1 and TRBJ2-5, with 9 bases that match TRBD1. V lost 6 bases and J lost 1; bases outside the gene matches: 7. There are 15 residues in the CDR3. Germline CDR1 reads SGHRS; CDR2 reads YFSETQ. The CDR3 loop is CASTRTGDFQETQYF. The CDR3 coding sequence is TGCGCCAGCACTAGGACAGGGGATTTCCAAGAGACCCAGTACTTC.

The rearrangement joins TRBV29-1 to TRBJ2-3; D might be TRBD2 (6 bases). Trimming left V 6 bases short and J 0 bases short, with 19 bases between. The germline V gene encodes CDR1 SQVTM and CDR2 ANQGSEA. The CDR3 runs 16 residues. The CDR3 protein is CSVTRGGTPSTDTQYF. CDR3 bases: TGCAGCGTCACACGTGGGGGGACTCCGAGCACAGATACGCAGTATTTT.

CDR3 DNA: TGTGCCAGCAGCTTGCGAGTGCATCAGCCCCAGCATTTT. Its protein is CASSLRVHQPQHF. The V and J genes are TRBV11-3 and TRBJ1-5; D is unresolved. The V gene's germline CDR1 is SGHNT and CDR2 YENEEA. The CDR3 has 13 amino acids. V shed 3 bases and J shed 5 bases, with 8 bases lying between them.

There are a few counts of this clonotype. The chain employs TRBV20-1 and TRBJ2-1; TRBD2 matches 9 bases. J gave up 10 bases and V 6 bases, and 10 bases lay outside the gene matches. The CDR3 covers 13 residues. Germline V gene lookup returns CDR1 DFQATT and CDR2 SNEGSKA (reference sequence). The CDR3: CSAQGLAASEQFF. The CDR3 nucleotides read TGCAGTGCGCAGGGACTAGCCGCAAGCGAGCAGTTCTTC.

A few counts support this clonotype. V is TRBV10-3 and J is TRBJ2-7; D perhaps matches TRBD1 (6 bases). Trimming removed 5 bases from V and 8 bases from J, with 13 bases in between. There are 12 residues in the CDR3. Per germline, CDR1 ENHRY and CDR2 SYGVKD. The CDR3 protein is CAISIGQRQQYF. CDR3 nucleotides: TGTGCCATCAGTATAGGACAGAGGCAGCAGTACTTC.

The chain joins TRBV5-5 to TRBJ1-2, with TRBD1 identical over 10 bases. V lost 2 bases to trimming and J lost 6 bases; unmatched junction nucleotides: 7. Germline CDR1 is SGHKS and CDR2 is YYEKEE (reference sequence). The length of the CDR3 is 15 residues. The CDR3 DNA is TGTGCCAGCAGCTTTCCCGGGACAGGGGCGGATGGCTACACCTTC. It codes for CASSFPGTGADGYTF. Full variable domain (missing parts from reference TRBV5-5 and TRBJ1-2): DAGVTQSPTHLIKTRGQQVTLRCSPISGHKSVSWYQQVLGQGPQFIFQYYEKEERGRGNFPDRFSARQFPNYSSELNVNALLLGDSALYLCASSFPGTGADGYTFGSGTRLTVV.

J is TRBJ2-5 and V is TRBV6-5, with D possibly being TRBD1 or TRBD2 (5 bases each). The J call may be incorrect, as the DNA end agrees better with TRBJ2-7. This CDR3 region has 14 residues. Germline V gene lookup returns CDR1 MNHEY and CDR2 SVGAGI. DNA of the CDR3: TGTGCCAGCAGTTACTCGGGGACCGGAATCGAGCAGTACTTC. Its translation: CASSYSGTGIEQYF.